These T cell receptor beta chains were read from a single sample in a study of beta chain features in type 1 diabetes. Using immunoSEQ multiplex PCR, the repertoire was profiled, and TCRdb retains in-frame clones only, with some absent. Among roughly 230,000 clones listed, around 9.6% were seen once. Input material: naive CD4+ T cells from blood. Receptors originate from a woman aged 18-29 years in good health. Both conserved end residues are part of each CDR3. Fields, in order: J gene, CDR3 length, D gene, clone size, V gene, CDR3 protein, CDR3 DNA. The D gene is left open where the match is weak. Clone size, where shown, is once, few, many, or a class for clones that have expanded.

>TRBJ1-1|14|NA|NA|TRBV30
CAWSVQTQNTEAFF
TGTGCCTGGAGTGTACAGACACAGAACACTGAAGCTTTCTTT
>TRBJ2-5|16|NA|NA|TRBV30
CAWSVLAGRYQETQYF
TGTGCCTGGAGTGTACTGGCGGGGAGGTACCAAGAGACCCAGTACTTC
>TRBJ1-1|15|TRBD1|once|TRBV5-4
CASSPRTGVNTEAFF
TGTGCCAGCAGCCCTCGGACAGGGGTGAACACTGAAGCTTTCTTT
>TRBJ2-7|11|NA|NA|TRBV6-1
CASRTGSEQYF
TGTGCCAGCAGAACAGGGAGTGAGCAGTACTTC
>TRBJ2-6|20|NA|few|TRBV9
CASSVVDSRTLLSGANVLTF
TGTGCCAGCAGCGTAGTCGATAGCAGGACACTCCTCTCTGGGGCCAACGTCCTGACTTTC
>TRBJ1-2|16|TRBD1|few|TRBV6-1
CASSAAGTGKAYGYTF
TGTGCCAGCAGTGCAGCGGGGACAGGAAAAGCCTATGGCTACACCTTC
>TRBJ2-1|16|NA|NA|TRBV6-1
CASSEAASGRPREQFF
TGTGCCAGCAGTGAAGCGGCAAGCGGGCGCCCCCGGGAGCAGTTCTTC
>TRBJ2-7|14|NA|NA|TRBV6-1
CASSELTVTYEQYF
TGTGCCAGCAGTGAATTGACTGTTACCTACGAGCAGTACTTC
>TRBJ1-6|16|NA|few|TRBV2
CASSEELAGSGSPLHF
TGTGCCAGCAGTGAAGAACTGGCCGGGAGTGGTTCCCCCCTCCACTTT
>TRBJ1-1|17|NA|NA|TRBV14
CASSQYRGSVMNTEAFF
TGTGCCAGCAGCCAGTATAGAGGCTCGGTTATGAACACTGAAGCTTTCTTT
>TRBJ2-7|16|NA|NA|TRBV21-1
CASSRQTGGYTYEQYF
TGTGCCAGCAGCAGACAGACAGGGGGCTACACCTACGAGCAGTACTTC
>TRBJ2-7|15|TRBD2|once|TRBV9
CASSVAPGLGNEQYF
TGTGCCAGCAGCGTAGCGCCCGGACTAGGGAACGAGCAGTACTTC
>TRBJ2-1|18|TRBD1|NA|TRBV5-4
CASSSASRQGVFGNEQFF
TGTGCCAGCAGCTCCGCATCAAGACAGGGAGTGTTTGGCAATGAGCAGTTCTTC
>TRBJ1-2|15|TRBD1|few|TRBV27
CASRRTGDPNYGYTF
TGTGCCAGCAGGCGGACAGGAGACCCAAACTATGGCTACACCTTC
>TRBJ2-5|15|TRBD2|NA|TRBV7-8
CASSLDSGGIETQYF
TGTGCCAGCAGCTTAGATAGCGGGGGGATTGAGACCCAGTACTTC
>TRBJ2-7|12|NA|NA|TRBV14
CASRSGTYEQYF
TGTGCCAGCAGGTCCGGGACCTACGAGCAGTACTTC
>TRBJ1-1|15|TRBD1|NA|TRBV5-1
CASSLRQGPGTEAFF
TGCGCCAGCAGCTTGCGACAGGGGCCGGGGACTGAAGCTTTCTTT
>TRBJ2-3|14|TRBD2|NA|TRBV5-4
CASSQWGGADTQYF
TGTGCCAGCAGCCAGTGGGGGGGAGCGGATACGCAGTATTTT
>TRBJ1-2|11|NA|few|TRBV20-1
CSANGNYGYTF
TGCAGTGCTAACGGGAACTATGGCTACACCTTC
>TRBJ2-3|14|TRBD2|NA|TRBV27
CATSGLASTDTQYF
TGTGCCACCTCAGGACTAGCTAGCACAGATACGCAGTATTTT
>TRBJ2-2|15|TRBD1|NA|TRBV25-1
CASSPGQPNTGELFF
TGTGCCAGCAGTCCGGGACAGCCGAACACCGGGGAGCTGTTTTTT
>TRBJ2-1|12|TRBD2|NA|TRBV30
CAWRLAANEQFF
TGTGCCTGGAGACTAGCGGCCAATGAGCAGTTCTTC
>TRBJ1-5|14|TRBD1|NA|TRBV19
CASSDRGGIQPQHF
TGTGCCAGTAGCGACAGGGGGGGAATACAGCCCCAGCATTTT
>TRBJ2-3|11|NA|few|TRBV29-1
CSVDHTDTQYF
TGCAGCGTTGACCACACAGATACGCAGTATTTT